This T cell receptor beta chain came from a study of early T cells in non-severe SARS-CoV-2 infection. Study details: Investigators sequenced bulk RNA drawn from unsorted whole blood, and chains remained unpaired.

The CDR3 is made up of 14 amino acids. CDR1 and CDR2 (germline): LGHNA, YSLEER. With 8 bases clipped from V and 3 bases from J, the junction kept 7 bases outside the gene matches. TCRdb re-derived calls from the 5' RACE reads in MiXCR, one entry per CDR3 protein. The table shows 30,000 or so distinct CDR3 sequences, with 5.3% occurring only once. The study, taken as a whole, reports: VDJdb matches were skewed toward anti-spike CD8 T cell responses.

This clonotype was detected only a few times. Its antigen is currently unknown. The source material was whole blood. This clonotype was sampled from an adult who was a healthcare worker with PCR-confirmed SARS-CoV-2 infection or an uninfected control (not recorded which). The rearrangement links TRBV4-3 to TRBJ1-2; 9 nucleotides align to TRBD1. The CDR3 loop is CASRPGQGDYGYTF. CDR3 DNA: TGCGCCAGCCGGCCGGGACAGGGAGACTATGGCTACACCTTC.